This T cell receptor beta chain appears in the sequencing data of a study of blood T cell repertoires in COVID-19. Study as a whole: From the United States, Italy and Spain came samples of acute and convalescent COVID-19. Nucleic acid was either cDNA or gDNA, and it came from T cells, B-cell-depleted T cells, or PBMCs.

Trimming cost V 2 bases and J 1 base, with 12 bases left between them. Germline V gives CDR1 SGHTA, CDR2 FQGNSA. The CDR3 is made up of 17 amino acids. Under the authors' procedure: Nucleated cell counts were estimated from reference gene primer amplification. The table came from immunoSEQ multiplex PCR; TCRdb's copy has only in-frame clones and leaves some out. That table is the source of V, J and clone size, and D and trimming were worked out from the DNA. The table shows some 200,000 clones, with roughly 87% occurring only once. The receptor comes from a man in his fifties or sixties with active or convalescent COVID-19. J is TRBJ1-6 and V is TRBV7-2, with D possibly matching TRBD1 (6 bases). Material for sequencing was peripheral blood. DNA for the CDR3: TGTGCCAGCAGCTTAAAAGGGGGAGGGTCCTATAATTCACCCCTCCACTTT. This translates into CASSLKGGGSYNSPLHF.